The next 27 T cell receptor beta chains were all read from a single sample in a study of vaccination effects on CD4 cells after COVID-19. Before sequencing, viral peptide pools were used by the ViraFEST assay to expand antigen-specific CD4+ T cells. Researchers isolated CD4+ T cells once approximately ten days of culture had elapsed. Among the vaccine recipients, none had a prior SARS-CoV-2 infection, and nucleocapsid antibodies were negative. Sequencing was performed with immunoSEQ multiplex PCR; in TCRdb, only in-frame clones are kept and a portion is missing. The table records tens of thousands of clones, about four fifths of them present only once. For these receptors, no antigen is known. The source material was CD4+ T cells from PBMCs cultured with HCoV-OC43 spike peptides, sampled before COVID-19 vaccination. The subset here: HCoV-OC43 spike overlapping peptide pool stimulation. The receptors originated from a human donor who received a COVID-19 vaccine.

The chain links TRBV19 to TRBJ2-3; D is possibly TRBD2 (5 bases). Germline V CDR1 and CDR2: LNHDA, SQIVND (reference sequence). The V end was cut by 5 bases, the J end by 1 base, with 7 bases between. This CDR3 contains 13 residues. The CDR3 DNA follows: TGTGCCAGTAGTCATAGCGGCACAGATACGCAGTATTTT. Translation: CASSHSGTDTQYF.

The chain joins TRBV5-4 to TRBJ2-4, with a possible D match to TRBD1 (5 bases). This CDR3 comprises 14 residues. In germline, CDR1 is SGHNT, CDR2 YYREEE (reference sequence). Trimming removed 4 bases from V and 5 bases from J, with 13 bases in between. The CDR3 region is CASSATGSENIQYF. The CDR3, as DNA: TGTGCCAGCAGCGCCACAGGTAGTGAAAACATTCAGTACTTC. The entire variable domain, with the rest obtained from reference TRBV5-4 and TRBJ2-4, is as follows: ETGVTQSPTHLIKTRGQQVTLRCSSQSGHNTVSWYQQALGQGPQFIFQYYREEENGRGNFPPRFSGLQFPNYSSELNVNALELDDSALYLCASSATGSENIQYFGAGTRLSVL.

The V gene is TRBV5-1, the J gene TRBJ2-7; D is uncertain. Between the trimmed V and J ends, which lost 5 bases and 3 bases, there was a span of 15 bases. Looked up from germline, CDR1 is SGHRS and CDR2 is YFSETQ. This CDR3 contains 14 residues. The CDR3 loop is CASRTGPEVYEQYV. CDR3 nucleotide sequence: TGCGCCAGCAGAACCGGGCCCGAGGTCTACGAGCAGTACGTC.

The V call is TRBV4-3, the J call TRBJ1-5; 7 bases match TRBD1. This CDR3 comprises 15 residues. CDR1 is LGHNA, CDR2 YSLEER, per germline. J lost 9 bases, V lost 0 bases, and 8 bases had no gene match. The CDR3 region has the DNA TGCGCCAGCAGCCAAGAGTGGACAGGTTCGGCGCCCCAGCATTTT. Amino acids: CASSQEWTGSAPQHF.

This clone turned up a few times. The chain uses TRBV6-2 or TRBV6-3 and TRBJ1-5; D remains unclear. Trimming removed 5 bases from V and 8 bases from J, with 13 bases in between. The germline gives CDR1 MNHEY, CDR2 SVGEGT. This CDR3 is 13 amino acids long. As DNA, the CDR3 is TGTGCCAGCAGTCTACCCACGCCGAAGCCCCAGCATTTT. Amino acids: CASSLPTPKPQHF.

The chain couples TRBV29-1 to TRBJ1-2; TRBD1 matches 10 bases. With 4 bases clipped from V and 8 bases from J, the junction kept 7 bases outside the gene matches. The germline CDR1 and CDR2 sequences are SQVTM and ANQGSEA. This CDR3 contains 13 residues. The CDR3 sequence is CSVGVGQGTGYTF. The CDR3 DNA reads TGCAGCGTTGGCGTGGGACAGGGGACCGGCTACACCTTC.

The genes are TRBV18 and TRBJ2-1, with 7 bases identical to TRBD1. The CDR3 is made up of 16 amino acids. Trimming took 3 bases from V and 7 from J; bases not matched to a gene: 12. Germline CDR1 is KGHSH and CDR2 is LQKENI. The CDR3 DNA sequence: TGTGCCAGCTCACCCTCGGCCGGGACAGCCCTGAATGAGCAGTTCTTC. As protein: CASSPSAGTALNEQFF.

This clone came up a few times. The rearrangement links TRBV27 to TRBJ2-5, with 10 positions matching TRBD2. The ends lost 6 bases at V and 3 bases at J; junction bases unmatched: 13. Germline V gives CDR1 MNHEY, CDR2 SMNVEV (reference sequence). The CDR3 is 17 residues long. CDR3 sequence reads: CASRELAGGNRKETQYF. CDR3 bases: TGTGCCAGCAGAGAATTAGCGGGGGGCAACCGAAAAGAGACCCAGTACTTC.

The J gene is TRBJ1-1, the V gene TRBV9; a weak D match, TRBD1 (5 bases). V lost 7 bases and J 2 bases, leaving 15 bases between the germline ends. The CDR3 sequence is 14 residues long. Germline CDR1 and CDR2: SGDLS and YYNGEE. The CDR3 here is CASSTGGLNTEAFF. The CDR3, as DNA: TGTGCCAGCTCAACGGGGGGACTTAACACTGAAGCTTTCTTT.

The V call is TRBV18, the J call TRBJ2-1; possible D gene TRBD1, 6 bases. The CDR3 extends over 15 amino acids. The V gene lost 4 bases and the J gene lost 5 bases, with 15 bases spanning the gap. Germline assignment: CDR1 KGHSH and CDR2 LQKENI. CDR3 DNA: TGTGCCAGCTCACTCCAGGGGATAGATAACAATGAGCAGTTCTTC. Its protein is CASSLQGIDNNEQFF.

This chain uses TRBV6-5 with TRBJ1-5; D gene unclear. The CDR3 has 13 residues. CDR1 and CDR2 from the germline V gene are MNHEY and SVGAGI. V gave up 5 bases and J gave up 2 bases, with 7 bases separating them. The CDR3 DNA reads TGTGCCAGCAGTAGGCCAGGCAATCAGCCCCAGCATTTT. This gives the protein CASSRPGNQPQHF.

The V and J genes are TRBV7-3 and TRBJ1-1; 10 bases are a match to TRBD1. This CDR3 spans 15 amino acids. Trimming removed 5 bases from V and 3 bases from J; junction bases left unmatched: 6. Germline lookup yields CDR1 SGHTA and CDR2 FQGTGA. The CDR3 sequence: CASSRIGTGDTEAFF. The CDR3 DNA follows: TGTGCCAGCAGCCGTATCGGGACAGGGGACACTGAAGCTTTCTTT.

The rearrangement joins TRBV28 to TRBJ1-4, with D tentatively TRBD1 (5 bases). The CDR3 spans 14 residues. V lost 2 bases and J 8 bases, leaving 12 bases between the germline ends. Germline CDR1 is MDHEN and CDR2 is SYDVKM. DNA of the CDR3: TGTGCCAGCAGTTTAGTCGAGGGGCGGGAAAAACTGTTTTTT. Its translation is CASSLVEGREKLFF.

The chain has TRBV2 and TRBJ2-7; 8 nucleotides match TRBD2. The CDR3 is made up of 14 amino acids. In germline, CDR1 is SNHLY, CDR2 FYNNEI. The V segment lost 10 bases and the J segment 7 bases; nucleotides outside the gene matches: 15. The CDR3 DNA follows: TGTGCCACTTCTTTGGGTCCGGGGGGGCGTGAGCAGTACGTC. It is translated as CATSLGPGGREQYV.

This chain connects TRBV9 to TRBJ2-4; TRBD1 matches at 12 bases. The CDR3 spans 18 residues. Looked up from germline, CDR1 is SGDLS and CDR2 is YYNGEE. After removal of 0 bases from V and 6 bases from J, the junction contained 10 bases not matched to a gene. CDR3 region: CASSVEGGQGAKSNIQYF. The CDR3 DNA reads as TGTGCCAGCAGCGTAGAGGGGGGACAGGGGGCTAAGTCAAACATTCAGTACTTC.

This clone was seen a single time. The sample carries other DNA sequences with the same CDR3. The chain has TRBV5-1 and TRBJ1-1, with 8 bases fitting TRBD1. This CDR3 spans 13 amino acids. Germline lookup yields CDR1 SGHRS and CDR2 YFSETQ. V lost 5 bases to trimming and J lost 4 bases; unmatched junction nucleotides: 4. Here the CDR3 reads CASSSDRGTEAFF. The CDR3 DNA is TGCGCCAGCAGTTCAGACAGGGGCACTGAAGCTTTCTTT.

The chain combines TRBV19 with TRBJ1-2, with D possibly being TRBD1 (5 bases). Germline loops: CDR1 LNHDA, CDR2 SQIVND (reference sequence). The CDR3 length is 13 residues. V lost 6 bases, J lost 0 bases, and 8 bases lay in between. Here the CDR3 reads CASREGTNYGYTF. For the CDR3, the DNA is TGTGCCAGTAGGGAGGGGACTAACTATGGCTACACCTTC.

This clone has more than one count but fewer than ten. This chain connects TRBV10-3 to TRBJ1-1; D ambiguous. V was pared by 10 bases and J by 0 bases, with 12 bases between. The CDR3 covers 13 residues. The germline gives CDR1 ENHRY, CDR2 SYGVKD. As DNA, the CDR3 is TGTGCCACCAAAGACAATCTGAACACTGAAGCTTTCTTT. This sequence encodes CATKDNLNTEAFF.

The chain couples TRBV4-1 to TRBJ2-3; D might be TRBD1 (7 bases). Germline V gives CDR1 MGHRA, CDR2 YSYEKL. Trimming took 1 base from V and 3 from J, leaving 14 bases between them. The CDR3 loop spans 16 amino acids. The chain's CDR3 is CASSQVRRGRTDTQYF. In nucleotides, the CDR3 is TGCGCCAGCAGCCAAGTCCGGAGGGGGCGGACAGATACGCAGTATTTT.

The V call is TRBV7-2, the J call TRBJ2-4; D not resolved. Trimming stripped 1 base from V and 8 bases from J, with 9 bases between. The CDR3 totals 13 residues. The germline gives CDR1 SGHTA, CDR2 FQGNSA. In DNA form, the CDR3 reads TGTGCCAGCAGCTTAGTAGAGTGGGACATTCAGTACTTC. Its protein product is CASSLVEWDIQYF.

CDR3 nucleotide sequence: TGTGCCAGCAGTTACCTACAGGGGTATGGGACCCAGTACTTC. Encoded protein: CASSYLQGYGTQYF. The chain has TRBV6-2 or TRBV6-3 and TRBJ2-5, with TRBD1 matching over 7 bases. V was pared by 2 bases and J by 7 bases, with 7 bases of the junction left unmatched. CDR3 size: 14 residues. Germline V gives CDR1 MNHEY, CDR2 SVGEGT.

V is TRBV28 and J is TRBJ1-2; TRBD1 is a possible D gene (6 bases). V lost 2 bases to trimming and J lost 8 bases, with 18 bases between them. Germline loops: CDR1 MDHEN, CDR2 SYDVKM. The CDR3 sequence is 15 residues long. DNA of the CDR3: TGTGCCAGCAGTTTAAGGGGGACTGAGGGGGGAGGCTACACCTTC. Its protein is CASSLRGTEGGGYTF.

The table lists this clone with a few counts. V and J are TRBV6-1 and TRBJ1-4; 7 nucleotides line up with TRBD1. This CDR3 is built from 16 residues. V was pared by 3 bases and J by 8 bases, with 12 bases of the junction left unmatched. Germline-derived CDR1 and CDR2 are MNHNS and SASEGT. The CDR3 region is CASSDPIRTGQEKLFF. CDR3 bases: TGTGCCAGCAGTGATCCTATCAGGACAGGTCAGGAAAAACTGTTTTTT.

This clone was picked up a small number of times. J is TRBJ1-4 and V is TRBV6-1; 7 bases are shared with TRBD1. Germline V gives CDR1 MNHNS, CDR2 SASEGT. Trimming cost V 2 bases and J 2 bases; bases outside gene matches: 11. This CDR3 comprises 18 residues. Here the CDR3 reads CASSETTGPLGTNEKLFF. The CDR3 nucleotides read TGTGCCAGCAGTGAAACGACAGGGCCCCTTGGGACTAATGAAAAACTGTTTTTT.

The J gene is TRBJ2-3, the V gene TRBV7-2, with D perhaps TRBD2 (5 bases). The CDR3 length is 16 residues. Trimming cost V 1 base and J 4 bases, with 15 bases left between them. Germline loops: CDR1 SGHTA, CDR2 FQGNSA. The CDR3 sequence: CASSLGLEARADTQYF. The CDR3 region has the DNA TGTGCCAGCAGCTTAGGGTTAGAGGCGCGGGCAGATACGCAGTATTTT.

This clone turned up a few times. This chain joins TRBV5-1 and TRBJ1-1; TRBD1 aligns across 7 bases. This CDR3 spans 14 amino acids. With V trimmed by 7 bases and J by 1 base, 7 bases remained unmatched. Germline V lookup: CDR1 SGHRS, CDR2 YFSETQ. The CDR3 sequence is CASLTGSGNTEAFF. The CDR3 DNA reads TGCGCCAGCTTGACAGGGTCAGGGAACACTGAAGCTTTCTTT.

The CDR3, as DNA: TGTGCCAGCTCACCACTGAGACAACCAACTAATGAAAAACTGTTTTTT. Translating gives CASSPLRQPTNEKLFF. V gene TRBV18 combines with J gene TRBJ1-4; no clear D gene. V was cut by 1 base and J by 0 bases, with 9 bases left in between. CDR1 and CDR2 (germline): KGHSH, LQKENI. The CDR3 covers 16 residues.